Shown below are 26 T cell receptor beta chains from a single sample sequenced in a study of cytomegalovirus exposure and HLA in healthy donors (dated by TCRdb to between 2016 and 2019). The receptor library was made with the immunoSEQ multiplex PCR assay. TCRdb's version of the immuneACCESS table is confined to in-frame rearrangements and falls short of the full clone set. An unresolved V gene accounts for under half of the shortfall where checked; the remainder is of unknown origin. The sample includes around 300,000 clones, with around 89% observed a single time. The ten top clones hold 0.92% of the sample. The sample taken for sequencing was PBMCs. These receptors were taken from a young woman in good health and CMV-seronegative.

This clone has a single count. In DNA, the CDR3 is TGTGCCAGCAGTTTCATGGGCAGGGGCACAACTAATGAAAAACTGTTTTTT. Protein product: CASSFMGRGTTNEKLFF. The rearrangement links TRBV28 to TRBJ1-4; D possibly corresponds to TRBD1 (6 bases). V lost 3 bases to trimming and J lost 0 bases, with 14 bases between them. This CDR3 is built from 17 residues. CDR1 MDHEN and CDR2 SYDVKM come from the germline V gene.

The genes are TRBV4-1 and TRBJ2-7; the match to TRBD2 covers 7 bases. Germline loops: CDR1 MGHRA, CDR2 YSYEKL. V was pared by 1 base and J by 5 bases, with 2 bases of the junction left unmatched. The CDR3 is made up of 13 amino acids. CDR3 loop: CASSQGGRDEQYF. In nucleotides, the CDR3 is TGCGCCAGCAGCCAAGGGGGGAGGGACGAGCAGTACTTC.

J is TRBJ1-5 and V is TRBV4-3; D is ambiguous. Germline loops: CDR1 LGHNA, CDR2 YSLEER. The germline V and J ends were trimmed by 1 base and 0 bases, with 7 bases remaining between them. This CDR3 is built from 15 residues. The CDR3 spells CASSQVRGSNQPQHF. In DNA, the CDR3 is TGCGCCAGCAGCCAAGTCCGGGGTAGCAATCAGCCCCAGCATTTT.

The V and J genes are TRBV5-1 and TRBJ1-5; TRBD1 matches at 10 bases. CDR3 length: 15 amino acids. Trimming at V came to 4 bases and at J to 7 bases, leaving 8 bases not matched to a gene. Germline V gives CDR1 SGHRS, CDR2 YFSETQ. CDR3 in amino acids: CASSVGTGAQQPQHF. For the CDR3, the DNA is TGCGCCAGCAGCGTAGGGACAGGGGCACAACAGCCCCAGCATTTT.

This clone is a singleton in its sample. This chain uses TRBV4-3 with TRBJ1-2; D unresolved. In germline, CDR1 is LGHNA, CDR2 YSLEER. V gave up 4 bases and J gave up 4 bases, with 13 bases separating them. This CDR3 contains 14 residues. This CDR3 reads CASSPSRAPYGYTF. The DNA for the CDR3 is TGCGCCAGCAGCCCCTCGAGGGCTCCCTATGGCTACACCTTC.

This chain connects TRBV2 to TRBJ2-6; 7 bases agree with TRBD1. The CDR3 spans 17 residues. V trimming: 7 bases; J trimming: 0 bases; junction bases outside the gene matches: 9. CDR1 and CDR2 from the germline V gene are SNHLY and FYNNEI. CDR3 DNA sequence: TGTGCCAGCAATTGGGGACAGTTAGACTCTGGGGCCAACGTCCTGACTTTC. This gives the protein CASNWGQLDSGANVLTF.

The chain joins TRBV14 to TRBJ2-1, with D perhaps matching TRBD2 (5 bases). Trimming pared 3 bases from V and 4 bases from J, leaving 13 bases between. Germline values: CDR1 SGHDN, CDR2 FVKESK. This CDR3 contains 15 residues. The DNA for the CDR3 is TGTGCCAGCAGCCACTGGCTAGCAGGTTACAATGAGCAGTTCTTC. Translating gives CASSHWLAGYNEQFF.

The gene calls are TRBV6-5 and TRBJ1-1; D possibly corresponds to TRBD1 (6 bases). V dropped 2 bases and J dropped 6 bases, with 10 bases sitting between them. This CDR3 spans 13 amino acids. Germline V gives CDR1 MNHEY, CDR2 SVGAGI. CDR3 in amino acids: CASSYVGAPEAFF. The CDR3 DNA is TGTGCCAGCAGTTACGTGGGGGCTCCTGAAGCTTTCTTT.

The CDR3 spells CASSFSTGENYGYTF. The CDR3, as DNA: TGTGCCAGCAGTTTTTCGACAGGGGAAAACTATGGCTACACCTTC. The chain uses TRBV6-5 and TRBJ1-2; 8 positions agree with TRBD1. Germline V gene sequence: CDR1 MNHEY, CDR2 SVGAGI. V was pared by 4 bases and J by 2 bases, with 6 bases of the junction left unmatched. The CDR3 covers 15 residues.

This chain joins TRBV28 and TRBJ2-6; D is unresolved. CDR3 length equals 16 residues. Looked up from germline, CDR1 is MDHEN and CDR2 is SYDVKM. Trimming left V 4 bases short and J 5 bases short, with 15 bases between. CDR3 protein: CASSCMTQSRANVLTF. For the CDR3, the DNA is TGTGCCAGCAGTTGCATGACACAAAGTCGGGCCAACGTCCTGACTTTC.

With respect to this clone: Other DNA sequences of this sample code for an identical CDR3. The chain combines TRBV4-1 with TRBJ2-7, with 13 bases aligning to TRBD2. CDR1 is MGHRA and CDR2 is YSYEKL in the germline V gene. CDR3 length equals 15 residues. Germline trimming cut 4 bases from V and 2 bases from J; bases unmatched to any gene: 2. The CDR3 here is CASSLGLAGAYEQYF. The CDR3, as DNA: TGCGCCAGCAGCCTCGGACTAGCGGGAGCCTACGAGCAGTACTTC.

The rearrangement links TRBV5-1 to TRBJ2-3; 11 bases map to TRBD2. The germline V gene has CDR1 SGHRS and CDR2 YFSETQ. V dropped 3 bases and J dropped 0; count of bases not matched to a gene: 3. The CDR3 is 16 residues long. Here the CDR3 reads CASSWGLAASTDTQYF. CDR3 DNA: TGCGCCAGCAGCTGGGGACTAGCGGCTAGCACAGATACGCAGTATTTT.

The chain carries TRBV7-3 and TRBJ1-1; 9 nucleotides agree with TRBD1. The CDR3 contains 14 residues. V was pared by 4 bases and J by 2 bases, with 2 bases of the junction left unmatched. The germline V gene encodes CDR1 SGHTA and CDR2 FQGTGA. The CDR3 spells CASSSTGGNTEAFF. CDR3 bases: TGTGCCAGCAGCTCCACAGGGGGCAACACTGAAGCTTTCTTT. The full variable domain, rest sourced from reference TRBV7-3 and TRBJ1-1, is GAGVSQTPSNKVTEKGKYVELRCDPISGHTALYWYRQSLGQGPEFLIYFQGTGAADDSGLPNDRFFAVRPEGSVSTLKIQRTERGDSAVYLCASSSTGGNTEAFFGQGTRLTVV.

CDR3 coding DNA: TGTGCCAGCAGCCAAGAGTGGGGGCGGGAGCAGTTCTTC. It specifies CASSQEWGREQFF. The chain uses TRBV14 and TRBJ2-1; TRBD1 might be the D (6 bases). The CDR3 extends over 13 amino acids. Trimming shortened V by 0 bases and J by 10 bases, and 10 bases separated the two germline ends. CDR1 is SGHDN and CDR2 is FVKESK in the germline V gene.

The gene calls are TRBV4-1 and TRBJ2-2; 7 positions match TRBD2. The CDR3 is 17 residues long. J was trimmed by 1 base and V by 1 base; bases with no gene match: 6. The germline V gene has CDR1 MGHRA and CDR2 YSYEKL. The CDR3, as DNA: TGCGCCAGCAGCCAAGTCCCCCTAGCGGAGAACACCGGGGAGCTGTTTTTT. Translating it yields CASSQVPLAENTGELFF.

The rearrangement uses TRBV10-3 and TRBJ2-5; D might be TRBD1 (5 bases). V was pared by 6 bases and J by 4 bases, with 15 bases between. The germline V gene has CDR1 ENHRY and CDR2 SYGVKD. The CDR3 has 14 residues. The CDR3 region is CAISQPGSGETQYF. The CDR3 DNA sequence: TGTGCCATCAGCCAACCAGGGTCTGGAGAGACCCAGTACTTC.

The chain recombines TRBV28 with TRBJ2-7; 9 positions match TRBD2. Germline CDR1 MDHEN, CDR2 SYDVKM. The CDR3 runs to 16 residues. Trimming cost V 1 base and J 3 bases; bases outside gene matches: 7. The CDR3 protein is CASSLFFSGSGYEQYF. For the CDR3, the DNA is TGTGCCAGCAGTTTATTCTTTAGCGGGAGTGGCTACGAGCAGTACTTC.

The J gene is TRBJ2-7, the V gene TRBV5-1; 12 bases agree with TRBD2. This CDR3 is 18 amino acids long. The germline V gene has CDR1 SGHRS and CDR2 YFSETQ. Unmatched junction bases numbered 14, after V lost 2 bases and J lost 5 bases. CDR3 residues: CASSLKSDLAGGSHEQYF. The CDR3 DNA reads TGCGCCAGCAGCTTAAAGTCGGATCTAGCGGGAGGGAGCCACGAGCAGTACTTC.

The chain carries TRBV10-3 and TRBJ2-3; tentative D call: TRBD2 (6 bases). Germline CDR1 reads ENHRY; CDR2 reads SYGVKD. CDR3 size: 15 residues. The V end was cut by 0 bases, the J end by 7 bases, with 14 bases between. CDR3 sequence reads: CAISESAGSENTQYF. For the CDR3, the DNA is TGTGCCATCAGTGAGTCCGCGGGATCAGAGAATACGCAGTATTTT.

The chain's CDR3 is CASRRQSNTGELFF. CDR3 coding DNA: TGCGCCAGCCGAAGACAGTCGAACACCGGGGAGCTGTTTTTT. This chain links TRBV10-1 with TRBJ2-2; a possible D gene is TRBD1 (5 bases). The V end lost 8 bases, the J end lost 0 bases, and 10 bases lay between the germline ends. CDR1 is WNHNN, CDR2 SYGVQD, per germline (reference sequence). The CDR3 contains 14 residues.

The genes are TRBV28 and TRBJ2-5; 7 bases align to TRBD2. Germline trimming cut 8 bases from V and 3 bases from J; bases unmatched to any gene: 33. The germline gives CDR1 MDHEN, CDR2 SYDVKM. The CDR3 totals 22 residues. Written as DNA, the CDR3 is TGTGCCAGCTCTTCTCCCTCCCCCGGCAGCGGGACTCTAGAAGGCTCCGAAGAGACCCAGTACTTC. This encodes CASSSPSPGSGTLEGSEETQYF.

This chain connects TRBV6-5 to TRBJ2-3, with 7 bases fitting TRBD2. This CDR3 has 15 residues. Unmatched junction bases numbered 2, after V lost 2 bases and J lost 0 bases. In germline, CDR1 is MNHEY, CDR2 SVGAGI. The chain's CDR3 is CASSYTSVSTDTQYF. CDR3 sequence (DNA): TGTGCCAGCAGTTACACTAGCGTTAGCACAGATACGCAGTATTTT.

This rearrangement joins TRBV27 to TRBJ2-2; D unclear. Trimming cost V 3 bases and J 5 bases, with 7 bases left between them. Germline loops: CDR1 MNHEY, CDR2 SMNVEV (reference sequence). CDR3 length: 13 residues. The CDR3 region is CASSFYPTGELFF. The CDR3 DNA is TGTGCCAGCAGTTTCTACCCAACCGGGGAGCTGTTTTTT.

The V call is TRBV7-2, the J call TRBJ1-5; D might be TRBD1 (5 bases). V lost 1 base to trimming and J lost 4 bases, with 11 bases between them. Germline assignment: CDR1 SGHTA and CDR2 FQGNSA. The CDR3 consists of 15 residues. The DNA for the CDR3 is TGTGCCAGCAGCTTAGATAGGGGTGATAATCAGCCCCAGCATTTT. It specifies CASSLDRGDNQPQHF.

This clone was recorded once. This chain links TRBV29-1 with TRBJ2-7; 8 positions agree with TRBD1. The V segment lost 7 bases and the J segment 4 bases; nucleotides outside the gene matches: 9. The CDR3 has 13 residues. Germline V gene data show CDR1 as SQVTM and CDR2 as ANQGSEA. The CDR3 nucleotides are TGCAGCGCTGGACAGGGATCCCGGTACGAGCAGTACTTC. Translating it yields CSAGQGSRYEQYF.

CDR3 in amino acids: CASSEALAGPYNEQFF. For the CDR3, the DNA is TGTGCCAGCAGTGAAGCCCTAGCGGGACCCTACAATGAGCAGTTCTTC. The chain combines TRBV6-1 with TRBJ2-1, with 9 bases identical to TRBD2. The ends lost 0 bases at V and 2 bases at J; junction bases unmatched: 2. In germline, CDR1 is MNHNS, CDR2 SASEGT. The CDR3 consists of 16 residues.